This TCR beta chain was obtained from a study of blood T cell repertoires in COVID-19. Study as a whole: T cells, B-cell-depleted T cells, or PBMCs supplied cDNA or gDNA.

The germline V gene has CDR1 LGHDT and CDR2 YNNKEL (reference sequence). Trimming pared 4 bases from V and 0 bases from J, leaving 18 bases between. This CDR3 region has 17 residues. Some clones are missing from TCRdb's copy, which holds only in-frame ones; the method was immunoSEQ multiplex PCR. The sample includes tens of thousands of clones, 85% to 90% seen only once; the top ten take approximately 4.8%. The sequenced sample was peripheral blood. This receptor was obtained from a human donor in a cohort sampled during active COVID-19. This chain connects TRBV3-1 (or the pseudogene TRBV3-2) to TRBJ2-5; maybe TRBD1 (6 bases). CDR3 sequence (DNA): TGTGCCAGCAGCCCCAACAGGGTTCGGGATTACCAAGAGACCCAGTACTTC. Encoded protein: CASSPNRVRDYQETQYF.